This T cell receptor beta chain was identified during a study of T cell responses to AZD1222 COVID-19 vaccine (dated by TCRdb to about 2021). About the study as a whole: Because spike-specific TCR depth and breadth did not differ between the two schedules, AZD1222 recipients who got a second dose at roughly 4 weeks were pooled with those who got a second dose at roughly 12 weeks. Enrollment into the trials was organized by age into subgroups of 18-55, 56-69 and 70-plus years, and those subgroups contained approximately 150, 30 and 60 TCR-sequenced participants, respectively. A total of more than 230 trial participants underwent TCR sequencing, of whom 207 received two doses of AZD1222 and some 26 received two doses of the MenACWY control vaccine.

Notes on this clone: Its specific antigen is unknown. No qualities accompany the bases; no much larger clone lies one base away.

Spanning cysteine to phenylalanine, the CDR3 consists of 17 amino acids. Only CDR3 DNA is held: 51 bases, read in frame from base 1. CDR1 and CDR2 (SGHTS, YDEGEE) derive from the germline V gene. The germline V end is reduced by 2 bases and the J end by 7 bases; junction bases left unmatched: 15. Results and caveats for the whole study, not just this receptor: The whole spike protein was spanned by vaccine-associated CD4 TCRs, and dominant responses were seen in regions 160-218 and 743-854. In the small 56-69-year group, the increase in depth fell short of significance, most likely because of low power. Participants were mostly white British, with more females than males. The authors suggested clonal diversity may have been underestimated. A significant rise in spike-specific TCR breadth and depth was observed after two AZD1222 doses relative to day 0 and relative to MenACWY recipients. Only five to seven AZD1222 recipients were SARS-CoV-2 seropositive at baseline, limiting conclusions about previously exposed vaccinees. Nearly half of unique spike-specific TCRs reportedly recognized epitopes outside regions mutated in the B.1.351 and B.1.1.7 variants. No day 14 peak-response samples were available, so repertoires were characterized only after the peak T cell response.

The CDR3 regions of human TCRbeta chains were analyzed by immunosequencing. As for how the authors treated the data: Repertoire TCRs were checked for matches against a reference library of SARS-CoV-2-specific TCRs that had been generated using the MIRA antigen-specificity platform. Breadth was defined as the fraction of unique TCRs that were SARS-CoV-2-associated. Depth was defined as the fraction of total T cells that were SARS-CoV-2-associated. Using the MIRA data, each spike-specific TCR was assigned both to the spike region to which the TCR was reactive and to a CD4 or CD8 class. Log10-transformed breadth and depth values were compared by one-way ANOVA with Sidak's multiple comparisons tests. TCRdb stores this immuneACCESS table with in-frame sequences only. Part of the clones is absent; in the studies checked, under half of the shortfall reflects unresolved V genes, and no reason is known for the rest. That table furnishes V, J and clone size, whereas the DNA furnished D and trimming. The sample has 140,000 to 150,000 clones on record, 75% to 90% of them singletons. About 8% of the sample comes from the top ten.

This specimen's time point label, interpreted: baseline before first vaccination. The vaccinee samples were drawn from two UK trials, COV001 and COV002, one of which was a single-blind randomized controlled phase 2/3 trial testing AZD1222 (ChAdOx1 nCoV-19) in healthy adults. Trial participant PBMC samples were collected at day 0 and day 28 after the second dose for TCRbeta chain sequencing. Sequenced material: peripheral blood, taken on day 0 of AZD1222 vaccination. This receptor chain uses TRBV5-8 and TRBJ1-1; 9 central bases correspond to TRBD1. This clonotype was sampled from an adult in good health. The DNA reads TGTGCCAGCAGCTTTTTTCAGGGACAGGGATGGGTGGGTGAAGCTTTCTTT. Translated, it reads CASSFFQGQGWVGEAFF.